This T cell receptor beta chain came from a study of blood T cell repertoires in COVID-19. TCRdb keeps only in-frame clones here, not all; method: immunoSEQ multiplex PCR. The sample shows approximately 100,000 clones, approximately 89% of them seen only once. This TCR was sampled from a woman older than 75 in a cohort sampled during active COVID-19. The sample was peripheral blood.

CDR3 loop: CASVPQGRVTEAFF. Written as DNA, the CDR3 is TGTGCTTCGGTCCCCCAGGGGCGGGTAACTGAAGCTTTCTTT. The genes are TRBV28 and TRBJ1-1; D perhaps matches TRBD1 (6 bases). Germline V gene data show CDR1 as MDHEN and CDR2 as SYDVKM. The CDR3 runs 14 residues.